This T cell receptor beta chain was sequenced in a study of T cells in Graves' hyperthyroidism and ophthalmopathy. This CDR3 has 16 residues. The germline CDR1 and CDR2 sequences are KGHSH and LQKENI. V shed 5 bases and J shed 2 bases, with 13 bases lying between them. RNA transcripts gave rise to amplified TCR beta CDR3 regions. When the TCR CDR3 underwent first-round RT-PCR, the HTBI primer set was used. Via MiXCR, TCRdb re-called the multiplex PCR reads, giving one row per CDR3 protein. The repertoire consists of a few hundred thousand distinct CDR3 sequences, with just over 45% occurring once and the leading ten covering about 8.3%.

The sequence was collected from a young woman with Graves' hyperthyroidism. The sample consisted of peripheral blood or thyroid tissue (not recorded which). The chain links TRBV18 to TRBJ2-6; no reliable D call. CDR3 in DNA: TGTGCCAGCTCAAACGTCAACCTGGCTGGGGCCAACGTCCTGACTTTC. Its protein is CASSNVNLAGANVLTF. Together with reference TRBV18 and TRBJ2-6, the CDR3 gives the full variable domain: NAGVMQNPRHLVRRRGQEARLRCSPMKGHSHVYWYRQLPEEGLKFMVYLQKENIIDESGMPKERFSAEFPKEGPSILRIQQVVRGDSAAYFCASSNVNLAGANVLTFGAGSRLTVL.